This is a list of T cell receptor beta chains from one sample in a study of T-cell memory formation after mild COVID-19. Each CDR3 protein gets one entry after TCRdb re-called the 5' RACE reads with MiXCR. The sample has about 350,000 distinct CDR3 sequences, around 13% seen once; the top ten hold roughly 20%. Material for sequencing was PBMCs or a T cell subset sorted from them (not recorded which). The source of these receptors is a man younger than 30 who had mild COVID-19 (a few samples of this study predate the infection). Cell type and time point are not known. Each CDR3 is given with its conserved first and last residue. D genes are given only for firm matches. The listing skips clone size in some rows; elsewhere it reads once, few, many or a size class.

J: TRBJ2-7; D: TRBD2; V: TRBV2; size: few; DNA: TGTGCCAGCTGGGGCGGGGGGGTCTCCTACGAGCAGTACTTC; CDR3: CASWGGGVSYEQYF
J: TRBJ1-3; D: .; V: TRBV10-3; size: few; DNA: TGTGCCATCAGTGAAAGGACGGCTGGAAACACCATATATTTT; CDR3: CAISERTAGNTIYF
J: TRBJ1-5; D: .; V: TRBV2; size: .; DNA: TGTGCCAGCAAGAAGGATAGCAATCAGCCCCAGCATTTT; CDR3: CASKKDSNQPQHF
J: TRBJ2-5; D: .; V: TRBV4-1; size: .; DNA: TGCGCCAGCAGCCAAGATCAAACAGGGCGAGAGACCCAGTACTTC; CDR3: CASSQDQTGRETQYF
J: TRBJ2-3; D: .; V: TRBV20-1; size: few; DNA: TGCAGTGCTAGAGTTGGGGCGGGCCCCCCAGATACGCAGTATTTT; CDR3: CSARVGAGPPDTQYF
J: TRBJ2-5; D: .; V: TRBV28; size: few; DNA: TGTGCCAGCAGTTTATATCCTTCCGGAAGGCCCCAGTACTTC; CDR3: CASSLYPSGRPQYF
J: TRBJ1-5; D: .; V: TRBV12-3/TRBV12-4; size: .; DNA: TGTGCCAGCAGTCCTTTGTCGCAGACCCCCTTGGGGGCCCAGCATTTT; CDR3: CASSPLSQTPLGAQHF
J: TRBJ2-1; D: TRBD2; V: TRBV2; size: .; DNA: TGTGCCAGCAGGCCCGGGACTAGCGGCTACAATGAGCAGTTCTTC; CDR3: CASRPGTSGYNEQFF
J: TRBJ2-1; D: TRBD2; V: TRBV6-5; size: .; DNA: TGTGCCAGCAGTCCCCGACTAGCGGGGCTGATCGAGCAGTTCTTC; CDR3: CASSPRLAGLIEQFF
J: TRBJ1-5; D: .; V: TRBV24-1; size: .; DNA: TGTGCCACCAGTGATTTCGGGGTGAACGATCAGCCCCAGCATTTT; CDR3: CATSDFGVNDQPQHF
J: TRBJ1-2; D: TRBD1; V: TRBV9; size: .; DNA: TGTGCCAGCAGCATATCGGGACAGGGGGCGGAGGGCTACACCTTC; CDR3: CASSISGQGAEGYTF
J: TRBJ2-1; D: TRBD2; V: TRBV5-1; size: few; DNA: TGCGCCAGCAGCTGGACTAGCGGGGGGGCAGGTTACAATGAGCAGTTCTTC; CDR3: CASSWTSGGAGYNEQFF
J: TRBJ2-3; D: TRBD2; V: TRBV6-6; size: .; DNA: TGTGCCAGCAGTTACTCGGGTAGCGGGGTCACAGATACGCAGTATTTT; CDR3: CASSYSGSGVTDTQYF
J: TRBJ1-2; D: .; V: TRBV7-2; size: .; DNA: TGTGCCAGCAGCGACTACCACATTCGGAACTATGGCTACACCTTC; CDR3: CASSDYHIRNYGYTF
J: TRBJ2-6; D: .; V: TRBV10-3; size: few; DNA: TGTGCCATCACCAATACCTCTGGGGCCAACGTCCTGACTTTC; CDR3: CAITNTSGANVLTF